One sample yielded the 21 T cell receptor beta chains listed below, sequenced in a study of blood T cells in healthy people across ages. Together with a sample-barcoded 5' primer, a J-beta primer mix was included in a second PCR lasting about 6 to 11 cycles. TCRdb re-analysed the 5' RACE reads in MiXCR, keeping a single row per CDR3 protein. The data hold about 840,000 distinct CDR3 sequences, with 29% observed a single time. The same specimen was also included in a second study, on T cells of mothers and their children.

Input material: blood. The receptors here all came from a woman between 40 and 50 years old in good health.

This clonotype has only a few counts. The chain recombines TRBV20-1 with TRBJ2-3, with unresolved D. Germline V gives CDR1 DFQATT, CDR2 SNEGSKA (reference sequence). This CDR3 contains 15 residues. The V and J ends lost 3 bases and 2 bases respectively, with 15 bases between them. Written as DNA, the CDR3 is TGCAGTGCTAGGCCCTTGAGGTATTACACAGATACGCAGTATTTT. This sequence encodes CSARPLRYYTDTQYF.

The table lists this clonotype with a few counts. The CDR3 nucleotides are TGTGCCAGCAGCCCCCGGGGGGCTGGGGGGGCCAACGTCCTGACTTTC. This sequence encodes CASSPRGAGGANVLTF. This rearrangement joins TRBV9 to TRBJ2-6; D is perhaps TRBD2 (7 bases). Germline V CDR1 and CDR2: SGDLS, YYNGEE. The CDR3 runs to 16 residues. The germline V and J ends were trimmed by 4 bases and 4 bases, with 15 bases remaining between them. Supplemented by reference TRBV9 and TRBJ2-6, the full variable domain reads DSGVTQTPKHLITATGQRVTLRCSPRSGDLSVYWYQQSLDQGLQFLIQYYNGEERAKGNILERFSAQQFPDLHSELNLSSLELGDSALYFCASSPRGAGGANVLTFGAGSRLTVL.

This chain connects TRBV2 to TRBJ2-1; the D is unclear. The CDR3 totals 14 residues. Trimming removed 6 bases from V and 9 bases from J, with 18 bases in between. CDR1 is SNHLY, CDR2 FYNNEI, per germline. In DNA form, the CDR3 reads TGTGCCAGCAGGCAAGCCTTGGGTAGAATTGAGCAGTTCTTC. It specifies CASRQALGRIEQFF.

This chain connects TRBV12-3 or TRBV12-4 to TRBJ1-2, with unresolved D. Between the trimmed V and J ends, which lost 6 bases and 0 bases, there was a span of 8 bases. This CDR3 has 13 amino acids. CDR3 sequence: CASSTGSNYGYTF. The CDR3 region has the DNA TGTGCCAGCAGCACCGGGTCTAACTATGGCTACACCTTC.

About this clonotype: A junction boundary mismatches the germline segment, possibly from a read error. CDR3 in DNA: TGCTCCAGCAGCCAAAACAGCTACGCTGGGGCCAACGTCCCGACTTTC. The encoded protein is CSSSQNSYAGANVPTF. The genes are TRBV4-3 and TRBJ2-6; D may be TRBD1 (5 bases). This CDR3 spans 16 amino acids. From germline, CDR1 is LGHNA and CDR2 YSLEER.

This clonotype was picked up a small number of times. This rearrangement joins TRBV18 to TRBJ2-7; tentative D call: TRBD2 (6 bases). This CDR3 contains 14 residues. V lost 6 bases and J lost 7, with 19 bases in between. Germline V gives CDR1 KGHSH, CDR2 LQKENI. The CDR3 protein is CASSPSGIRGEQYF. The DNA of the CDR3 is TGTGCCAGCTCCCCGTCGGGGATTCGGGGGGAGCAGTACTTC.

This clonotype was found many times. CDR3 residues: CASSYLRSYEQYF. The DNA for the CDR3 is TGTGCCAGCAGTTACCTACGTTCCTACGAGCAGTACTTC. The J gene is TRBJ2-7, the V gene TRBV6-2 or TRBV6-3; D not certain. The V end lost 2 bases, the J end lost 1 base, and 6 bases lay between the germline ends. The CDR3 consists of 13 residues. Germline loops: CDR1 MNHEY, CDR2 SVGEGT.

J is TRBJ1-4 and V is TRBV21-1. TRBV21-1 is classified as a pseudogene. CDR3 length: 17 amino acids. DNA for the CDR3: TGTGCCAGCAGCAAAGTCGGTACCGGACCGTTGGATGAAAAACTGTTTTTT. This translates into CASSKVGTGPLDEKLFF.

This clonotype was seen a handful of times. The chain joins TRBV20-1 to TRBJ1-6; 7 bases are a match to TRBD1. V was pared by 1 base and J by 0 bases, with 9 bases of the junction left unmatched. This CDR3 comprises 18 residues. Germline V gene sequence: CDR1 DFQATT, CDR2 SNEGSKA (reference sequence). The chain's CDR3 is CSARGDRDVSSYNSPLHF. CDR3 nucleotide sequence: TGCAGTGCTAGAGGTGACAGGGATGTGAGCTCCTATAATTCACCCCTCCACTTT.

J is TRBJ2-3 and V is TRBV29-1; 8 bases line up with TRBD2. Germline values: CDR1 SQVTM, CDR2 ANQGSEA. The CDR3 consists of 13 residues. Trimming removed 2 bases from V and 6 bases from J; junction bases left unmatched: 4. The DNA of the CDR3 is TGCAGCGTTGAATTCCCGGGGGGGGATACGCAGTATTTT. Protein: CSVEFPGGDTQYF.

This clonotype was seen only a few times. V usage is TRBV5-1 and J usage is TRBJ1-1; D is undetermined. Germline CDR1 reads SGHRS; CDR2 reads YFSETQ. V gave up 4 bases and J gave up 0 bases, with 13 bases separating them. The CDR3 contains 15 residues. CDR3 sequence: CASSLMGSMNTEAFF. The CDR3 DNA is TGCGCCAGCAGCCTCATGGGGTCCATGAACACTGAAGCTTTCTTT.

This clonotype was seen just once. Compared with germline, one end of the junction differs, possibly owing to a read error. V gene TRBV20-1 combines with J gene TRBJ2-3, with D hard to call. The CDR3 is made up of 14 amino acids. The germline V gene has CDR1 DFQATT and CDR2 SNEGSKA (reference sequence). CDR3 sequence (DNA): TGCAATGCTGGAGTGCACACCCGCACAGATACGCAGTATTTT. Amino acids: CNAGVHTRTDTQYF.

The rearrangement joins TRBV5-1 to TRBJ2-3; 11 nucleotides agree with TRBD2. Trimming removed 5 bases from V and 3 bases from J; junction bases left unmatched: 11. Germline CDR1 SGHRS, CDR2 YFSETQ. The CDR3 loop spans 17 amino acids. The chain's CDR3 is CASRSTLAGGLTDTQYF. The DNA for the CDR3 is TGCGCCAGCAGATCAACTTTAGCGGGGGGGCTGACAGATACGCAGTATTTT.

For this clonotype: This could be a read error, since a much larger clone is one nucleotide away. This chain uses TRBV28 with TRBJ2-7, with a tentative D call TRBD1 (5 bases). With 4 bases removed from V and 3 bases from J, the gap between germline ends came to 16 bases. This CDR3 is built from 15 residues. Germline values: CDR1 MDHEN, CDR2 SYDVKM. The CDR3 region has the DNA TGTGCCAGCAGTTCCGTCCAGGGCGGAAGCTACGAGCAGTACTTC. This translates into CASSSVQGGSYEQYF.

Only a few counts were recorded for this clonotype. J is TRBJ2-5 and V is TRBV7-8; a weak D match, TRBD1 (5 bases). The germline gives CDR1 SGHVS, CDR2 FQNEAQ. The CDR3 runs 14 residues. The V end lost 5 bases, the J end lost 4 bases, and 14 bases lay between the germline ends. The CDR3 nucleotides are TGTGCCAGCAGCAGGACACAGGCACGAGAGACCCAGTACTTC. It specifies CASSRTQARETQYF. The full variable domain, rest sourced from reference TRBV7-8 and TRBJ2-5, is GAGVSQSPRYKVAKRGQDVALRCDPISGHVSLFWYQQALGQGPEFLTYFQNEAQLDKSGLPSDRFFAERPEGSVSTLKIQRTQQEDSAVYLCASSRTQARETQYFGPGTRLLVL.

J is TRBJ2-2 and V is TRBV7-6, with 9 bases matching TRBD1. Germline V gene data show CDR1 as SGHVS and CDR2 as FNYEAQ. The junction had 12 bases not matched to a gene; V was cut back by 3 bases and J by 4 bases. The CDR3 loop spans 18 amino acids. For the CDR3, the DNA is TGTGCCAGCAGCTTGGACAGGGGCTCCCGGACCTCCACCGGGGAGCTGTTTTTT. This encodes CASSLDRGSRTSTGELFF.

This clonotype was counted between two and nine times. The V call is TRBV5-5, the J call TRBJ2-5; no clear D gene. This CDR3 has 15 residues. Germline V CDR1 and CDR2: SGHKS, YYEKEE (reference sequence). Trimming shortened V by 2 bases and J by 5 bases, and 16 bases separated the two germline ends. The CDR3 reads CASSFLTAVGETQYF. The CDR3 DNA reads as TGTGCCAGCAGCTTTTTAACAGCCGTGGGGGAGACCCAGTACTTC.

This chain uses TRBV4-3 with TRBJ2-1; 8 bases align to TRBD2. Trimming took 8 bases from V and 10 from J; bases not matched to a gene: 16. Germline V lookup: CDR1 LGHNA, CDR2 YSLEER. This CDR3 is 15 amino acids long. The CDR3: CASPPRLAGRREQFF. The CDR3 DNA sequence: TGCGCCAGCCCGCCCCGCCTAGCGGGTCGTAGGGAGCAGTTCTTC.

This clonotype was seen at least ten times. The chain joins TRBV18 to TRBJ2-7; D possibly corresponds to TRBD2 (6 bases). The CDR3 spans 12 residues. Germline CDR1 is KGHSH and CDR2 is LQKENI. Trimming stripped 6 bases from V and 7 bases from J, with 13 bases between. The CDR3 nucleotides read TGTGCCAGCTCGGCGGGGCCGGAAGAGCAGTACTTC. Translation: CASSAGPEEQYF.

The chain employs TRBV7-6 and TRBJ2-1; TRBD1 matches at 8 bases. This CDR3 is built from 14 residues. V gave up 1 base and J gave up 7 bases; unmatched junction bases: 3. Germline CDR1 and CDR2: SGHVS and FNYEAQ. The chain's CDR3 is CASSLGRTGNEQFF. DNA for the CDR3: TGTGCCAGCAGCTTAGGTCGGACAGGGAATGAGCAGTTCTTC.

CDR3 sequence (DNA): TGTGCCAGCAGCTTAGGACTCCGACAGAACACTGAAGCTTTCTTT. Its translation is CASSLGLRQNTEAFF. The genes are TRBV7-6 and TRBJ1-1; D call uncertain. The CDR3 length is 15 residues. The V and J ends lost 1 base and 1 base respectively, with 10 bases between them. Germline V gene lookup returns CDR1 SGHVS and CDR2 FNYEAQ.